The rows below give T cell receptor beta chains drawn from one sample of a study of CD8 T cells in ankylosing spondylitis. Using its own MiXCR run on the 5' RACE reads, TCRdb lists one record per CDR3 protein. The data hold under 170,000 distinct CDR3 sequences, with around two fifths observed a single time. The specimen sequenced was synovial fluid, either unsorted or a sorted T cell fraction (not recorded which). The receptors originated from a male donor with ankylosing spondylitis. The CDR3 runs from the conserved cysteine through the conserved F or W. A D gene is named only where the DNA matches it firmly. Expanded clones get a size class; other rows say once, few or many, or leave the size out.

j_gene: TRBJ2-7; abundance: few; v_gene: TRBV7-9; d_gene: TRBD2; CDR3nt: TGTGCCAGCACCAATAGCGGGGTAACCTACGAGCAGTACTTC; CDR3aa: CASTNSGVTYEQYF
j_gene: TRBJ2-2; abundance: many; v_gene: TRBV4-2; d_gene: TRBD2; CDR3nt: TGTGCCAGCAGCCAACTAGCGGGAGACACCGGGGAGCTGTTTTTT; CDR3aa: CASSQLAGDTGELFF
j_gene: TRBJ2-3; abundance: .; v_gene: TRBV4-1; d_gene: TRBD2; CDR3nt: TGCGCCAGCAGCCAAGACTCGGGGGGGTACACAGATACGCAGTATTTT; CDR3aa: CASSQDSGGYTDTQYF
j_gene: TRBJ2-7; abundance: .; v_gene: TRBV6-2/TRBV6-3; d_gene: TRBD1; CDR3nt: TGTGCCAGCAGTTACCAGGGGGCAAGCTACGAGCAGTACTTC; CDR3aa: CASSYQGASYEQYF
j_gene: TRBJ2-2; abundance: many; v_gene: TRBV7-7; d_gene: TRBD2; CDR3nt: TGTGCTAGCAGCTTAGATAGCGGGGGATGGAACACCGGGGAGCTGTTTTTT; CDR3aa: CASSLDSGGWNTGELFF
j_gene: TRBJ1-1; abundance: many; v_gene: TRBV6-1; d_gene: TRBD1; CDR3nt: TGTGCCAGCAGCCTGAATCAGGGGGGGACTGAAGCTTTCTTT; CDR3aa: CASSLNQGGTEAFF
j_gene: TRBJ2-7; abundance: .; v_gene: TRBV10-3; d_gene: TRBD2; CDR3nt: TGTGCCACCGGGGGACTAGCGGACGGATCCTACGAGCAGTACTTC; CDR3aa: CATGGLADGSYEQYF
j_gene: TRBJ2-7; abundance: .; v_gene: TRBV28; d_gene: TRBD2; CDR3nt: TGTGCCAGCAGTTCCGGACTAGCGGGAGTCTTCTACGAGCAGTACTTC; CDR3aa: CASSSGLAGVFYEQYF
j_gene: TRBJ2-3; abundance: few; v_gene: TRBV12-3/TRBV12-4; d_gene: .; CDR3nt: TGTGCCAGCAGTTTAAGGGGGGGACACACAGATACGCAGTATTTT; CDR3aa: CASSLRGGHTDTQYF
j_gene: TRBJ2-3; abundance: .; v_gene: TRBV13; d_gene: TRBD2; CDR3nt: TGTGCCAGCAGCCCCCTGTCTGGAGCGGGGGGGCCGGGAGATACGCAGTATTTT; CDR3aa: CASSPLSGAGGPGDTQYF
j_gene: TRBJ1-1; abundance: .; v_gene: TRBV12-3/TRBV12-4; d_gene: .; CDR3nt: TGTGCCAGCAGTTTGGGGCTCAGGGGCCGGAACACTGAAGCTTTCTTT; CDR3aa: CASSLGLRGRNTEAFF
j_gene: TRBJ2-1; abundance: .; v_gene: TRBV4-1; d_gene: .; CDR3nt: TGCGCCAGCAGCCAAGATGGGGGGGCGGGGAATGAGCAGTTCTTC; CDR3aa: CASSQDGGAGNEQFF
j_gene: TRBJ2-3; abundance: .; v_gene: TRBV12-3/TRBV12-4; d_gene: TRBD1; CDR3nt: TGTGCCAGCAGTTCGACAGGGGACGCGGGCACAGATACGCAGTATTTT; CDR3aa: CASSSTGDAGTDTQYF
j_gene: TRBJ1-5; abundance: few; v_gene: TRBV28; d_gene: TRBD1; CDR3nt: TGTGCCAGCAGTGACCTCGGGACAGATCAGCCCCAGCATTTT; CDR3aa: CASSDLGTDQPQHF
j_gene: TRBJ1-2; abundance: .; v_gene: TRBV2; d_gene: .; CDR3nt: TGTGCCAGCAGACAGGGTTATGGCTACACCTTC; CDR3aa: CASRQGYGYTF